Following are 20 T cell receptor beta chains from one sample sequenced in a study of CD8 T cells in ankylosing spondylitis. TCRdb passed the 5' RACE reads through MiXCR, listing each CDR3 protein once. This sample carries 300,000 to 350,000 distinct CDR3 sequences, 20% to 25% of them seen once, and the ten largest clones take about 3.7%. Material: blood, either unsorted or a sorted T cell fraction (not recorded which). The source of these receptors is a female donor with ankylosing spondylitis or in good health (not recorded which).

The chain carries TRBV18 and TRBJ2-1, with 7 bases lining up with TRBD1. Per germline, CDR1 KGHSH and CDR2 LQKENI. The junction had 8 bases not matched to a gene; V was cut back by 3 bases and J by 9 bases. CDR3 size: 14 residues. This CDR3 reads CASSPSRGRSEQFF. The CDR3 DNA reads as TGTGCCAGCTCACCCTCGAGGGGGCGAAGTGAGCAGTTCTTC. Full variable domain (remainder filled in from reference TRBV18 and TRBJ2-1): NAGVMQNPRHLVRRRGQEARLRCSPMKGHSHVYWYRQLPEEGLKFMVYLQKENIIDESGMPKERFSAEFPKEGPSILRIQQVVRGDSAAYFCASSPSRGRSEQFFGPGTRLTVL.

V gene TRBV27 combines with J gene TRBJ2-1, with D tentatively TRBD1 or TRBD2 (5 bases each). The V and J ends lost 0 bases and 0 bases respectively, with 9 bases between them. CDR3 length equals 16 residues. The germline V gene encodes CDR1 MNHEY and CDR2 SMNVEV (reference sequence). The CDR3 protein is CASSLSAGSSYNEQFF. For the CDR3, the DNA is TGTGCCAGCAGTTTATCTGCAGGGAGCTCCTACAATGAGCAGTTCTTC.

Here the CDR3 reads CASSLRAGGRYNEQFF. The CDR3 DNA sequence: TGCGCCAGCAGCTTGAGAGCGGGAGGACGCTACAATGAGCAGTTCTTC. The chain couples TRBV5-1 to TRBJ2-1; 9 bases are shared with TRBD2. The CDR3 has 16 amino acids. The V segment lost 1 base and the J segment 3 bases; nucleotides outside the gene matches: 5. The V gene's germline CDR1 is SGHRS and CDR2 YFSETQ.

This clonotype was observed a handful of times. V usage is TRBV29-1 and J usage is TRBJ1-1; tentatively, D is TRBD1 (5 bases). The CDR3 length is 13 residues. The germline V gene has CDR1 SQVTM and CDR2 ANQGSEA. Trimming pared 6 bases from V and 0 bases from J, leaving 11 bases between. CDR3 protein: CSVIDSMNTEAFF. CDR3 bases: TGCAGCGTCATAGACAGCATGAACACTGAAGCTTTCTTT.

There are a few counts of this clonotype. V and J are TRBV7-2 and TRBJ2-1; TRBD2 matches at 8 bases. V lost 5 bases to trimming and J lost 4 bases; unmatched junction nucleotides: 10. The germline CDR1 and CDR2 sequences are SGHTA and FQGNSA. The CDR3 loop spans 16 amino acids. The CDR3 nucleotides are TGTGCCAGCAGCGGACTACTAGCGGAGCAATACAATGAGCAGTTCTTC. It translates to CASSGLLAEQYNEQFF.

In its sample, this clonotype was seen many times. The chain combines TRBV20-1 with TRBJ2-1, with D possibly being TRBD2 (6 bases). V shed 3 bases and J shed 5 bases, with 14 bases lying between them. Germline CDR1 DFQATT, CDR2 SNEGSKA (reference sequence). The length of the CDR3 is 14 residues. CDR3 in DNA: TGCAGTGCTAGCCCCGGGAGTGCCCACAATGAGCAGTTCTTC. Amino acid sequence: CSASPGSAHNEQFF.

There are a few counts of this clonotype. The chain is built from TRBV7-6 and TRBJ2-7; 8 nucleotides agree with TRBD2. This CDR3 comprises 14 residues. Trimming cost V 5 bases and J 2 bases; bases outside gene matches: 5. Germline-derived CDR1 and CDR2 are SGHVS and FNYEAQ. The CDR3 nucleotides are TGTGCCAGCAGCCCCACTAGCGGCGCCTACGAGCAGTACTTC. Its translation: CASSPTSGAYEQYF.

CDR3 residues: CASSSPPPGLGTDTQYF. CDR3 in DNA: TGTGCCAGCAGCTCCCCTCCCCCCGGGTTGGGCACAGATACGCAGTATTTT. The chain carries TRBV7-9 and TRBJ2-3; D uncertain. CDR1 is SEHNR, CDR2 FQNEAQ, per germline (reference sequence). The CDR3 consists of 17 residues. Trimming pared 4 bases from V and 1 base from J, leaving 18 bases between.

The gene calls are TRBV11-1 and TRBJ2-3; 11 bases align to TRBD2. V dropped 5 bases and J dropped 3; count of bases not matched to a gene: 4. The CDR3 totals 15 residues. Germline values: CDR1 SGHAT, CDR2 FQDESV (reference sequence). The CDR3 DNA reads TGTGCCAGCAGCCTTAGCGGGAGGGAAACAGATACGCAGTATTTT. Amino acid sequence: CASSLSGRETDTQYF.

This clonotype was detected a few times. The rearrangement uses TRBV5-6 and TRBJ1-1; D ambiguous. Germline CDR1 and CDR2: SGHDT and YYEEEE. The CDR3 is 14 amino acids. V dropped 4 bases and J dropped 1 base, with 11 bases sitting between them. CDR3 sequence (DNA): TGTGCCAGCAGCCCCCGTGGCGGGAACACTGAAGCTTTCTTT. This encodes CASSPRGGNTEAFF. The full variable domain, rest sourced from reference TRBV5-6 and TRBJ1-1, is DAGVTQSPTHLIKTRGQQVTLRCSPKSGHDTVSWYQQALGQGPQFIFQYYEEEERQRGNFPDRFSGHQFPNYSSELNVNALLLGDSALYLCASSPRGGNTEAFFGQGTRLTVV.

CDR3 protein: CASSTQDLEYEQYF. CDR3 sequence (DNA): TGTGCCAGCAGTACGCAGGACCTAGAATACGAGCAGTACTTC. The chain carries TRBV28 and TRBJ2-7; no clear D. Germline V gene data show CDR1 as MDHEN and CDR2 as SYDVKM. V was trimmed by 5 bases and J by 4 bases, leaving 15 bases between them. The CDR3 runs to 14 residues.

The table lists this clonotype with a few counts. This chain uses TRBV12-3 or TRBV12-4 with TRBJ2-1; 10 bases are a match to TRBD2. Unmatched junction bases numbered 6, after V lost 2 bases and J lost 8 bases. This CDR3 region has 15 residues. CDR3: CASSLSSGRADEQFF. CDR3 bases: TGTGCCAGCAGTTTATCCAGCGGGAGGGCCGATGAGCAGTTCTTC.

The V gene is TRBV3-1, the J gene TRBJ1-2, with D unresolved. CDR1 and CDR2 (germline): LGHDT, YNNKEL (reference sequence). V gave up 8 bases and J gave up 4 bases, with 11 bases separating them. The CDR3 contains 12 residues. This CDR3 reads CASRGHLYGYTF. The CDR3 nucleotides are TGTGCCAGCCGCGGCCATCTCTATGGCTACACCTTC.

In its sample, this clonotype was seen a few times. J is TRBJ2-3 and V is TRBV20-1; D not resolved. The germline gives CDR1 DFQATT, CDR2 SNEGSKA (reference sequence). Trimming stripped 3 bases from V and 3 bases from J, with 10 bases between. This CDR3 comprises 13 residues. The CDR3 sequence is CSARPVGTDTQYF. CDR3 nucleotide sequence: TGCAGTGCTAGGCCCGTGGGTACAGATACGCAGTATTTT.

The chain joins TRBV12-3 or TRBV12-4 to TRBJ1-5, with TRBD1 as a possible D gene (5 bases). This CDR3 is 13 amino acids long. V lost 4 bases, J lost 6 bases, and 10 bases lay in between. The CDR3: CASSSTVFQPQHF. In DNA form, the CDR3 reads TGTGCCAGCAGTTCGACAGTATTTCAGCCCCAGCATTTT.

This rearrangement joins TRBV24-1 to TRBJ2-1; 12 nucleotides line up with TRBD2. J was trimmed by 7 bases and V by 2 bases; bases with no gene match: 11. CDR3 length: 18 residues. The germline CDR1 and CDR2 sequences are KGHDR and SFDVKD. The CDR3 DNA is TGTGCCACCAGTGATTCGACCCTAGCGGGAGGGCCTCAGAATGAGCAGTTCTTC. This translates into CATSDSTLAGGPQNEQFF.

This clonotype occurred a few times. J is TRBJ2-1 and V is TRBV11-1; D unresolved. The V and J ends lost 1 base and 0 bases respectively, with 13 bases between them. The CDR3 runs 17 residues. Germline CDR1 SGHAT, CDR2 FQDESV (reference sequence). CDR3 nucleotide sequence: TGTGCCAGCAGCTTAGACCTTTCGATGAGCTCCTACAATGAGCAGTTCTTC. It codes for CASSLDLSMSSYNEQFF. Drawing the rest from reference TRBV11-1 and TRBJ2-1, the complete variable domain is EAEVAQSPRYKITEKSQAVAFWCDPISGHATLYWYRQILGQGPELLVQFQDESVVDDSQLPKDRFSAERLKGVDSTLKIQPAELGDSAMYLCASSLDLSMSSYNEQFFGPGTRLTVL.

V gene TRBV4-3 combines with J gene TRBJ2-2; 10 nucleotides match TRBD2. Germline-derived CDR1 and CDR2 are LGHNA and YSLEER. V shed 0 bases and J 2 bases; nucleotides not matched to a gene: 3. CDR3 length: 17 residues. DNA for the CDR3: TGCGCCAGCAGCCAAGACCTACTAGCGGGAAACACCGGGGAGCTGTTTTTT. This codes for CASSQDLLAGNTGELFF.

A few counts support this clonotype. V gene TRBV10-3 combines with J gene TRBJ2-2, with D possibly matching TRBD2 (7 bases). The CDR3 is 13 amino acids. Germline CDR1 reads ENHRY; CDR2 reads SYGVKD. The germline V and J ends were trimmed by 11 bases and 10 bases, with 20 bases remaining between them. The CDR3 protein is CASRGGAREELFF. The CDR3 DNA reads TGTGCCTCCAGAGGGGGGGCGCGTGAGGAGCTGTTTTTT.

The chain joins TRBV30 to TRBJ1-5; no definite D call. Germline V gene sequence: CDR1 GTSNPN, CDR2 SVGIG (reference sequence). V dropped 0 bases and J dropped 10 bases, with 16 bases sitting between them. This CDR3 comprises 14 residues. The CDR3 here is CAWSVPPSGSPQHF. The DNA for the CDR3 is TGTGCCTGGAGTGTACCGCCTTCTGGCAGCCCCCAGCATTTT.